What follows are 9 T cell receptor beta chains derived from one specimen sequenced in a study of blood T cell repertoires in COVID-19. Libraries were prepared by immunoSEQ multiplex PCR; TCRdb keeps only in-frame clonotypes and omits some of them. The sample has 130,000 or so clones, 80% to 90% seen once. Sequencing used peripheral blood. These receptors all stem from an elderly man with active or convalescent COVID-19.

This clone was seen a single time. The rearrangement links TRBV6-2 or TRBV6-3 to TRBJ2-3, with unresolved D. The V gene's germline CDR1 is MNHEY and CDR2 SVGEGT. V was shortened by 4 bases and J by 12 bases, with 20 bases between the two germline ends. The CDR3 contains 14 residues. CDR3 nucleotide sequence: TGTGCCAGCAGTTTCGTGACCCCTGAGACTTACCAGTATTTT. This encodes CASSFVTPETYQYF.

This clone was picked up many times. Other DNA sequences of this sample code for an identical CDR3. The chain is built from TRBV7-9 and TRBJ1-6; 7 nucleotides agree with TRBD1. Germline CDR1 is SEHNR and CDR2 is FQNEAQ (reference sequence). CDR3 length: 14 amino acids. Unmatched junction bases numbered 4, after V lost 1 base and J lost 10 bases. Here the CDR3 reads CASSLGTGESPLHF. The CDR3 DNA sequence: TGTGCCAGCAGCTTAGGAACAGGGGAGTCACCCCTCCACTTT.

The gene calls are TRBV2 and TRBJ1-4; TRBD1 is a possible D gene (5 bases). Trimming took off 0 bases at V and 4 bases at J, with 6 bases between the two ends. The CDR3 extends over 14 amino acids. Germline loops: CDR1 SNHLY, CDR2 FYNNEI. In nucleotides, the CDR3 is TGTGCCAGCAGTGAAGCGACAGTTAATGAAAAACTGTTTTTT. It encodes CASSEATVNEKLFF.

The chain employs TRBV7-2 and TRBJ2-1; TRBD1 agrees at 7 bases. CDR1 and CDR2 (germline): SGHTA, FQGNSA. V shed 3 bases and J 7 bases; nucleotides not matched to a gene: 3. The CDR3 has 13 residues. CDR3 DNA: TGTGCCAGCAGCTTGACAGGGTGGAATGAGCAGTTCTTC. It translates to CASSLTGWNEQFF.

The V call is TRBV6-5, the J call TRBJ1-2, with TRBD1 as a possible D gene (6 bases). Trimming pared 7 bases from V and 5 bases from J, leaving 14 bases between. Per germline, CDR1 MNHEY and CDR2 SVGAGI. This CDR3 comprises 13 residues. The CDR3 loop reads CASIQGPGYGYTF. The CDR3 DNA reads TGTGCCAGCATACAGGGCCCGGGATATGGCTACACCTTC.

The chain carries TRBV5-1 and TRBJ2-5, with D maybe TRBD1 (6 bases). Trimming took off 0 bases at V and 5 bases at J, with 11 bases between the two ends. The CDR3 consists of 14 residues. CDR1 and CDR2 from the germline V gene are SGHRS and YFSETQ. Written as DNA, the CDR3 is TGCGCCAGCAGCTTGGTACAGGGTGATGAGACCCAGTACTTC. Its translation is CASSLVQGDETQYF.

The gene calls are TRBV2 and TRBJ1-1, with 8 bases fitting TRBD1. CDR1 is SNHLY, CDR2 FYNNEI, per germline. V dropped 6 bases and J dropped 6; count of bases not matched to a gene: 12. The CDR3 is 15 amino acids. The DNA for the CDR3 is TGTGCCAGCAGCGTCGGACAGGGTGAGATTTCTGAAGCTTTCTTT. Amino acids: CASSVGQGEISEAFF.

V usage is TRBV11-2 and J usage is TRBJ2-1; 8 bases map to TRBD1. With 5 bases clipped from V and 3 bases from J, the junction kept 9 bases outside the gene matches. Germline lookup yields CDR1 SGHAT and CDR2 FQNNGV. The CDR3 contains 16 residues. The CDR3 region is CASSPRVGQGYNEQFF. The CDR3 DNA follows: TGTGCCAGCAGCCCCAGAGTCGGACAGGGCTACAATGAGCAGTTCTTC.

This clone was observed a few times. The V call is TRBV30, the J call TRBJ2-7, with 8 bases fitting TRBD2. Germline V gene lookup returns CDR1 GTSNPN and CDR2 SVGIG (reference sequence). With 3 bases clipped from V and 5 bases from J, the junction kept 9 bases outside the gene matches. The CDR3 sequence is 14 residues long. The CDR3 sequence is CAWRTRGGGDEQYF. CDR3 nucleotide sequence: TGTGCCTGGAGGACACGGGGGGGAGGGGACGAGCAGTACTTC. Drawing the rest from reference TRBV30 and TRBJ2-7, the complete variable domain is SQTIHQWPATLVQPVGSPLSLECTVEGTSNPNLYWYRQAAGRGLQLLFYSVGIGQISSEVPQNLSASRPQDRQFILSSKKLLLSDSGFYLCAWRTRGGGDEQYFGPGTRLTVT.